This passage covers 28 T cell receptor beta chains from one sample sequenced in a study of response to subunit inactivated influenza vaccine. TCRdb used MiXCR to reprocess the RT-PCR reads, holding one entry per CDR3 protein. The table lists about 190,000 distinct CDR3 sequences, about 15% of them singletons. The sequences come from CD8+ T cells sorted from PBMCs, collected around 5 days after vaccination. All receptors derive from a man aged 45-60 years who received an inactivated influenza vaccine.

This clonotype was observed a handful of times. The CDR3 DNA is TGTGCCAGCAGCCAAGATGGGTTTTTCCAAGAGACCCAGTACTTC. Protein: CASSQDGFFQETQYF. The chain combines TRBV11-2 with TRBJ2-5; no reliable D call. The CDR3 loop spans 15 amino acids. Trimming cost V 5 bases and J 1 base, with 14 bases left between them. Germline V CDR1 and CDR2: SGHAT, FQNNGV.

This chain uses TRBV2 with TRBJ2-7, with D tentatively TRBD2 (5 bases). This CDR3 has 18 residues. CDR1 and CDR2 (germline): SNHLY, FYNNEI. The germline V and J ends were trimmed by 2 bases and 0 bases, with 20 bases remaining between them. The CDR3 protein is CASSEYLGGRVDSYEQYF. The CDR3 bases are TGTGCCAGCAGTGAATACCTCGGCGGGCGGGTGGACTCCTACGAGCAGTACTTC.

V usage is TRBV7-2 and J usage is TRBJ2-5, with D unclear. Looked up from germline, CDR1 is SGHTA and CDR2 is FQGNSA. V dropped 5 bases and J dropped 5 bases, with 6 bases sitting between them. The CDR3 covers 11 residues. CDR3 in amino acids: CASSPLETQYF. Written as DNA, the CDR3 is TGTGCCAGCAGCCCTCTGGAGACCCAGTACTTC.

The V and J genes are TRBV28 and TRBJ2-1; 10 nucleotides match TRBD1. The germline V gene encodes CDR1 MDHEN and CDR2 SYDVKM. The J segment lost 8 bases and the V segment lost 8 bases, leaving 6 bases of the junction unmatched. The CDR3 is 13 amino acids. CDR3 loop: CASGRDRGHEQFF. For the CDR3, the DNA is TGTGCCAGCGGTCGGGACAGGGGACATGAGCAGTTCTTC. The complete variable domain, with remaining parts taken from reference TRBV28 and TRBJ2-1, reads DVKVTQSSRYLVKRTGEKVFLECVQDMDHENMFWYRQDPGLGLRLIYFSYDVKMKEKGDIPEGYSVSREKKERFSLILESASTNQTSMYLCASGRDRGHEQFFGPGTRLTVL.

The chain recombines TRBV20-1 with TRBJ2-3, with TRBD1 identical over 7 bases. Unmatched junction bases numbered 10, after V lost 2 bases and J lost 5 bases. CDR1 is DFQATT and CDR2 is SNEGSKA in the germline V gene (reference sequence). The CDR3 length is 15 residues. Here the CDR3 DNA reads TGCAGTGCTAGATCAGGACAGGAGGCAGTAGATACGCAGTATTTT. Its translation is CSARSGQEAVDTQYF.

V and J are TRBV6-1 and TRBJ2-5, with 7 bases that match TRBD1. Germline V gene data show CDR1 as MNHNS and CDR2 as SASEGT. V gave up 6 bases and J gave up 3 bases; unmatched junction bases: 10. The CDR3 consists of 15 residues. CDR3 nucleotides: TGTGCCAGCAGGAGCTGGACAGGCATTGAAGAGACCCAGTACTTC. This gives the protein CASRSWTGIEETQYF.

In DNA form, the CDR3 reads TGTGCCAGCAGCTTAATAGGTGGGGCTAGCGGGAGTGCCCCCTACAATGAGCAGTTCTTC. Protein sequence: CASSLIGGASGSAPYNEQFF. The chain combines TRBV7-6 with TRBJ2-1; TRBD2 aligns across 10 bases. The germline V gene has CDR1 SGHVS and CDR2 FNYEAQ. V trimming: 2 bases; J trimming: 2 bases; junction bases outside the gene matches: 15. CDR3 length: 20 residues.

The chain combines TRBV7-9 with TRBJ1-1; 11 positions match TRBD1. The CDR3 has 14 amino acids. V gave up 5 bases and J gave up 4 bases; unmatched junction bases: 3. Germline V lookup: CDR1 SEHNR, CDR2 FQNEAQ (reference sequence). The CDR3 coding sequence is TGTGCCAGCAGCGAGGGACAGGGGGTCACTGAAGCTTTCTTT. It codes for CASSEGQGVTEAFF.

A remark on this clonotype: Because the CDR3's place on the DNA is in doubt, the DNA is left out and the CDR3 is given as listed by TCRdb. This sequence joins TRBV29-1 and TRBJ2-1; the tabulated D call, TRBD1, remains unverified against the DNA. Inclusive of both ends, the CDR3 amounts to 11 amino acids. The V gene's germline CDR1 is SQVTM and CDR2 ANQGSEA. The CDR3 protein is CSVVFGRGSIF.

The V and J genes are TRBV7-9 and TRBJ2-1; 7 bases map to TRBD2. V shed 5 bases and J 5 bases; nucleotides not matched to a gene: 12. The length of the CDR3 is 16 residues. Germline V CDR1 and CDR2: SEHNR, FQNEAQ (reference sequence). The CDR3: CASSRFREGRNNEQFF. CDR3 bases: TGTGCCAGCAGCCGGTTTAGGGAGGGCCGGAACAATGAGCAGTTCTTC.

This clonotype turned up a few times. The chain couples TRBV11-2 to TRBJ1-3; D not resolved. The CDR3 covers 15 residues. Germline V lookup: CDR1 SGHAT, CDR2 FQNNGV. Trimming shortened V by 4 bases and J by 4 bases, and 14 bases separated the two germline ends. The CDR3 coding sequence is TGTGCCAGCAGCTCCTTAAACCTATTCGGAAACACCATATATTTT. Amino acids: CASSSLNLFGNTIYF.

The CDR3 DNA is TGTGCCAGCAGTTCCCGGACTAGCGGGGTCGAGAGCTCCTACGAGCAGTACTTC. Protein product: CASSSRTSGVESSYEQYF. V and J are TRBV28 and TRBJ2-7; TRBD2 matches at 12 bases. Germline loops: CDR1 MDHEN, CDR2 SYDVKM. The J segment lost 0 bases and the V segment lost 4 bases, leaving 10 bases of the junction unmatched. The length of the CDR3 is 18 residues. The whole variable domain, remainder taken from reference TRBV28 and TRBJ2-7, is DVKVTQSSRYLVKRTGEKVFLECVQDMDHENMFWYRQDPGLGLRLIYFSYDVKMKEKGDIPEGYSVSREKKERFSLILESASTNQTSMYLCASSSRTSGVESSYEQYFGPGTRLTVT.

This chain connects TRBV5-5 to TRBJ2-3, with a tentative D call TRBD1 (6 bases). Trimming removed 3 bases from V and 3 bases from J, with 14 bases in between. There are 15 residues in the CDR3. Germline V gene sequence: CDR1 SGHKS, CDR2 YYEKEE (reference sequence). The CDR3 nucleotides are TGTGCCAGCAGCTCCCAGGGGCGGAAGACAGATACGCAGTATTTT. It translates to CASSSQGRKTDTQYF.

In DNA, the CDR3 is TGTGCCAGCAGCCAAGATCTAGGACAGGGCCTTATGAACACTGAAGCTTTCTTT. Amino acid sequence: CASSQDLGQGLMNTEAFF. The chain carries TRBV14 and TRBJ1-1, with TRBD1 identical over 8 bases. The V and J ends lost 0 bases and 0 bases, in that order; junction bases with no gene match: 9. This CDR3 spans 18 amino acids. The germline CDR1 and CDR2 sequences are SGHDN and FVKESK.

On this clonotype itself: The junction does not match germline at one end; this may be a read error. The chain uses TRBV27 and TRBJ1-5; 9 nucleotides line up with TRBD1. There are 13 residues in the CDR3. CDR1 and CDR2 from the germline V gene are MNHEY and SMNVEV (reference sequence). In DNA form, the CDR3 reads TGTTCCAGCAGTTTCACAGGGGGCTTCCCCCAGCATTTT. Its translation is CSSSFTGGFPQHF.

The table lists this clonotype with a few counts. The CDR3 is CASSEKETGGYYGYTF. The CDR3 DNA follows: TGTGCCAGCAGTGAAAAAGAGACAGGGGGATACTATGGCTACACCTTC. The chain uses TRBV25-1 and TRBJ1-2, with 9 bases fitting TRBD1. Per the germline V gene, CDR1 is MGHDK and CDR2 is SYGVNS. This CDR3 is 16 amino acids long. The V and J ends lost 2 bases and 3 bases, in that order; junction bases with no gene match: 7.

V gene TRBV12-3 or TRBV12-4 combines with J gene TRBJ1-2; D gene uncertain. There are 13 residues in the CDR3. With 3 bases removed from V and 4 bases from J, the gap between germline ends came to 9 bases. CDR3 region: CASSFLVIYGYTF. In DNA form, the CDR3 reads TGTGCCAGCAGTTTCCTGGTTATCTATGGCTACACCTTC.

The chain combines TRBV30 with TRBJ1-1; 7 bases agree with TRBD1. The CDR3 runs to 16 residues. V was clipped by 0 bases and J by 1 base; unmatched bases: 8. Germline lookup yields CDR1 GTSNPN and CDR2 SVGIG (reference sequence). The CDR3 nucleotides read TGTGCCTGGAGTGTACACCCCGACAGGGCGAACACTGAAGCTTTCTTT. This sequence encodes CAWSVHPDRANTEAFF.

Here the CDR3 DNA reads TGTGCCAGCAGTTTAGATGGGTTCGAGGAGACCCAGTACTTC. It is translated as CASSLDGFEETQYF. This chain links TRBV12-3 or TRBV12-4 with TRBJ2-5; D is unresolved. With 1 base removed from V and 5 bases from J, the gap between germline ends came to 11 bases. The CDR3 is made up of 14 amino acids.

The chain's CDR3 is CALCIELRSRRVAGQYF. CDR3 nucleotides: TGTGCCCTCTGTATAGAACTGAGGTCGAGGCGAGTGGCTGGGCAGTACTTC. The chain is built from TRBV2 and TRBJ2-7; D not resolved. CDR1 is SNHLY and CDR2 is FYNNEI in the germline V gene. The CDR3 is made up of 17 amino acids. V lost 11 bases to trimming and J lost 9 bases, with 35 bases between them.

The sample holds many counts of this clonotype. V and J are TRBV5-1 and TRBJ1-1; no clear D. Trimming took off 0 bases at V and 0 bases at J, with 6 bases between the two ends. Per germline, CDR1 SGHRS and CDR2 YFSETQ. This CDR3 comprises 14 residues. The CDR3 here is CASSLAALNTEAFF. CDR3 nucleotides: TGCGCCAGCAGCTTGGCCGCATTGAACACTGAAGCTTTCTTT.

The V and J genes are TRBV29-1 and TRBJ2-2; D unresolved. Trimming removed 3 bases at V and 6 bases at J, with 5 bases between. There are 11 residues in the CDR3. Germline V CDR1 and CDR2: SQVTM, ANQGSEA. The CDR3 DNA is TGCAGCGTTGATCTATCCGGGGAGCTGTTTTTT. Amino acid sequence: CSVDLSGELFF.

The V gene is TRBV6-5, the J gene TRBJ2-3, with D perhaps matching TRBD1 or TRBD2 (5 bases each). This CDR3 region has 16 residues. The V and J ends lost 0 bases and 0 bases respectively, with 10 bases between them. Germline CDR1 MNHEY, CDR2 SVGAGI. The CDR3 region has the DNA TGTGCCAGCAGTTACTCGAATGGGGGTAGCACAGATACGCAGTATTTT. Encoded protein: CASSYSNGGSTDTQYF.

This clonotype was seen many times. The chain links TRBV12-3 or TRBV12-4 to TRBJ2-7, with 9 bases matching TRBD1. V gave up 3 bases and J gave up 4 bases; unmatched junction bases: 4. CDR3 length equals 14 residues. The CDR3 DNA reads TGTGCCAGCAGTTTCCGGGACAGGGTTTACGAGCAGTACTTC. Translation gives CASSFRDRVYEQYF.

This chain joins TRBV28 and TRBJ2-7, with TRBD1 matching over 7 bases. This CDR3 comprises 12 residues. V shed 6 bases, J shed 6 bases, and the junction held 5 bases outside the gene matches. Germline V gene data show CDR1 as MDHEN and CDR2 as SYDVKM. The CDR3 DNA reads TGTGCCAGCAGGCCAAACAGGGGCGAGCAGTACTTC. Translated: CASRPNRGEQYF.

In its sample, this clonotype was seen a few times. CDR3 DNA sequence: TGTGCCAGCAGCTTAGAGCCCGGACAGTGGGTCAATTCACCCCTCCACTTT. As protein: CASSLEPGQWVNSPLHF. This rearrangement joins TRBV7-8 to TRBJ1-6, with D maybe TRBD1 (6 bases). CDR3 size: 17 residues. V lost 1 base and J 7 bases, leaving 17 bases between the germline ends. Germline CDR1 SGHVS, CDR2 FQNEAQ.

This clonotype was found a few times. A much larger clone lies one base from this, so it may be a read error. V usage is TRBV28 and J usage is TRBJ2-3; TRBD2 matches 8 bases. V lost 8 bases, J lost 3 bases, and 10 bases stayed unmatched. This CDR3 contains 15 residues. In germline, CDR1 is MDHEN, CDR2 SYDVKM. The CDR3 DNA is TGTGCCAGCGAAATGGCGGGGGGCGCTACAGATACGCAGTATTTT. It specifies CASEMAGGATDTQYF.

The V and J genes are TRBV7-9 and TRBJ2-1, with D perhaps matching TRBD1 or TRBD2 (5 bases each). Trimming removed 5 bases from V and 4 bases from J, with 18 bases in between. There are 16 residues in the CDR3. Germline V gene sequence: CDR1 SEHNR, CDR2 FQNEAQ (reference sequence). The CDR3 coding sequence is TGTGCCAGCAGCCCCCGGGACGGCAATAATTACAATGAGCAGTTCTTC. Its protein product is CASSPRDGNNYNEQFF.